This T cell receptor beta chain was sequenced during a study of CD4 T cells in relation to SARS-CoV-2 and coronaviruses. In the study overall: PBMCs were cultured with antigen for roughly 10 days before TCR beta sequencing. The negative reference was HIV-1 Nef peptide pool or peptide-free culture. Findings and caveats of the study: No crossreactivity against non-spike viral proteins was tested here.

The CDR3 runs to 14 residues. Germline CDR1 and CDR2: LNHDA and SQIVND (reference sequence). The ends were cut back, 7 bases at V and 2 bases at J, with 12 bases in the middle. On this clone: The antigen remains unidentified.

CD4+ T cells from unexposed donors were obtained before the COVID-19 pandemic (2011-2018). After nine to ten days of culture, CD4+ T cells were isolated. Cells permitting, SARS-CoV-2 S/N and four cold-coronavirus spikes were tested on unexposed-donor CD4+ T cells. TCRdb's table, derived via immunoSEQ multiplex PCR, lists solely in-frame clones and lacks some. The sample holds 20,000 to 25,000 clones, approximately 80% seen once. Sequenced input: CD4+ T cells from PBMCs, cultured in vitro. This receptor was identified in a human donor in good health. The rearrangement uses TRBV19 and TRBJ1-5; perhaps TRBD1 as D (6 bases). CDR3 bases: TGTGCCAGTAATTGGGGGCCAGGCAATCAGCCCCAGCATTTT. This codes for CASNWGPGNQPQHF.